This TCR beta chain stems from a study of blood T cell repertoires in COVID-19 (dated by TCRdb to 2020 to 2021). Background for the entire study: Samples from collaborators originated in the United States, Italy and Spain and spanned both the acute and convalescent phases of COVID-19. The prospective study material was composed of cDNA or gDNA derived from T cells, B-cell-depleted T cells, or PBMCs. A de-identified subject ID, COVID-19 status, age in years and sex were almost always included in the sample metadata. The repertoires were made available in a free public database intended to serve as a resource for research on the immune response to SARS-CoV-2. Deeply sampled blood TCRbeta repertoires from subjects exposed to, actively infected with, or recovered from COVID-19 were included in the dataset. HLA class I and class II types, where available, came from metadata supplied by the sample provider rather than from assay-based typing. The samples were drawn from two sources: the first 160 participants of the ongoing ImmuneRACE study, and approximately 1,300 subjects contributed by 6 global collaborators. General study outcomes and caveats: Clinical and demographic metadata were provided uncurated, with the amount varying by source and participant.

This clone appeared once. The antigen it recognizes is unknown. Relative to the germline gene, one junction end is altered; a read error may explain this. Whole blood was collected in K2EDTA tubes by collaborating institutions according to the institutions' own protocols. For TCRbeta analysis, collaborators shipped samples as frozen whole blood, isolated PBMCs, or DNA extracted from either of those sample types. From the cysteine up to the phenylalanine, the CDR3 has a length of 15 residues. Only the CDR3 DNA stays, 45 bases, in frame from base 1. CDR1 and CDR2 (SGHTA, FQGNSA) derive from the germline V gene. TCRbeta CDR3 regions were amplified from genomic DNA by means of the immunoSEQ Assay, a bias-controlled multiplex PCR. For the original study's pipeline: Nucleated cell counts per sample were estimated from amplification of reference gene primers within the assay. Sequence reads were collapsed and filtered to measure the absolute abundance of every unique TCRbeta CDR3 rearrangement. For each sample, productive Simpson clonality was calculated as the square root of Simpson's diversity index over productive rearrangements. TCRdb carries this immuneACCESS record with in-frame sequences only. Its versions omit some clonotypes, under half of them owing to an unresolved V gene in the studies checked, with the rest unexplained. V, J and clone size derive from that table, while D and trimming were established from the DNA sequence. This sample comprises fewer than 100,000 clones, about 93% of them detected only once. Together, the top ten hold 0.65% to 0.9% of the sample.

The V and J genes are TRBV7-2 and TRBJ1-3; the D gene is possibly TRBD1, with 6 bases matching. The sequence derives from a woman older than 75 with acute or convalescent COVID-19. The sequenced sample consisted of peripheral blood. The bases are TGTGCCAGCAACTTAATTTCAGGGGCTGGAAACACCATATATTTT. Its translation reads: CASNLISGAGNTIYF. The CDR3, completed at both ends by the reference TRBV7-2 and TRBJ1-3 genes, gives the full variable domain GAGVSQSPSNKVTEKGKDVELRCDPISGHTALYWYRQSLGQGLEFLIYFQGNSAPDKSGLPSDRFSAERTGGSVSTLTIQRTQQEDSAVYLCASNLISGAGNTIYFGEGSWLTVV.